Listed below are T cell receptor beta chains from one sample, sequenced in a study of control samples from healthy donors and cancer patients. Assay: immunoSEQ multiplex PCR; the TCRdb copy retains only in-frame clones and omits some. The sample consists of about 150,000 clones, 88% of them appearing once. Material: blood. The source is a man aged 18 to 29 in good health. Both conserved end residues are part of each CDR3. The D gene is left open where the match is weak. Clone size appears in some rows only: once, few, many, or a class for an expanded clone.

J gene: TRBJ2-2; clone size: once; D gene: TRBD1; V gene: TRBV7-3; CDR3 protein: CASSPSRQGHTGELFF; CDR3 DNA: TGTGCCAGCAGCCCCTCCAGACAGGGACACACCGGGGAGCTGTTTTTT
J gene: TRBJ1-3; clone size: .; D gene: .; V gene: TRBV5-4; CDR3 protein: CASSLQGGSSGNTIYF; CDR3 DNA: TGTGCCAGCAGTTTACAGGGTGGAAGCTCTGGAAACACCATATATTTT
J gene: TRBJ2-2; clone size: .; D gene: TRBD2; V gene: TRBV19; CDR3 protein: CASSITSGGMRELFF; CDR3 DNA: TGTGCCAGTAGTATCACTAGCGGGGGGATGCGGGAGCTGTTTTTT
J gene: TRBJ2-2; clone size: .; D gene: TRBD1; V gene: TRBV7-9; CDR3 protein: CASKGDRAGGGELFF; CDR3 DNA: TGTGCCAGCAAAGGCGACAGGGCGGGCGGCGGGGAGCTGTTTTTT
J gene: TRBJ1-4; clone size: .; D gene: TRBD1; V gene: TRBV9; CDR3 protein: CASSEGDRATNEKLFF; CDR3 DNA: TGTGCCAGCAGCGAAGGGGACAGGGCAACTAATGAAAAACTGTTTTTT
J gene: TRBJ1-3; clone size: .; D gene: .; V gene: TRBV5-4; CDR3 protein: CASSLASSLNSGNTIYF; CDR3 DNA: TGTGCCAGCAGCTTGGCTTCGAGTTTAAACTCTGGAAACACCATATATTTT
J gene: TRBJ1-5; clone size: few; D gene: .; V gene: TRBV18; CDR3 protein: CASSPGQYSNQPQHF; CDR3 DNA: TGTGCCAGCTCACCCGGACAGTATAGCAATCAGCCCCAGCATTTT
J gene: TRBJ2-3; clone size: .; D gene: TRBD2; V gene: TRBV4-2; CDR3 protein: CASSQAGTSGGAKDTQYF; CDR3 DNA: TGTGCCAGCAGCCAAGCCGGGACTAGCGGGGGGGCAAAGGATACGCAGTATTTT
J gene: TRBJ1-6; clone size: .; D gene: .; V gene: TRBV6-2/TRBV6-3; CDR3 protein: CASSYTGIRGSPLHF; CDR3 DNA: TGTGCCAGCAGTTACACAGGCATTAGAGGTTCACCCCTCCACTTT
J gene: TRBJ2-1; clone size: .; D gene: .; V gene: TRBV24-1; CDR3 protein: CATSERIVTRKSSYNEQFF; CDR3 DNA: TGTGCCACCAGTGAGAGAATAGTCACTCGCAAGAGCTCCTACAATGAGCAGTTCTTC
J gene: TRBJ2-1; clone size: once; D gene: .; V gene: TRBV5-1; CDR3 protein: CASSLARTGDYNEQFF; CDR3 DNA: TGCGCCAGCAGCTTGGCCAGGACGGGGGACTACAATGAGCAGTTCTTC
J gene: TRBJ1-5; clone size: .; D gene: .; V gene: TRBV4-1; CDR3 protein: CASSQDGSVNQPQHF; CDR3 DNA: TGCGCCAGCAGCCAAGATGGGTCAGTAAATCAGCCCCAGCATTTT
J gene: TRBJ2-6; clone size: .; D gene: .; V gene: TRBV24-1; CDR3 protein: CATSDLRVSGANVLTF; CDR3 DNA: TGTGCCACCAGTGATTTACGGGTCTCTGGGGCCAACGTCCTGACTTTC
J gene: TRBJ2-5; clone size: few; D gene: .; V gene: TRBV19; CDR3 protein: CASSTGHQETQYF; CDR3 DNA: TGTGCCAGTAGTACGGGACACCAAGAGACCCAGTACTTC
J gene: TRBJ1-1; clone size: once; D gene: .; V gene: TRBV5-1; CDR3 protein: CASSLGYGAFTEAFF; CDR3 DNA: TGCGCCAGCAGCTTAGGGTACGGGGCTTTTACTGAAGCTTTCTTT
J gene: TRBJ1-4; clone size: .; D gene: .; V gene: TRBV6-2/TRBV6-3; CDR3 protein: CASSFNGVKLFF; CDR3 DNA: TGTGCCAGCAGTTTCAACGGGGTAAAACTGTTTTTT
J gene: TRBJ2-7; clone size: .; D gene: .; V gene: TRBV7-2; CDR3 protein: CASSLGQDNNF; CDR3 DNA: TGTGCCAGCAGCTTAGGTCAGGATAACAACTTC
J gene: TRBJ1-2; clone size: .; D gene: .; V gene: TRBV19; CDR3 protein: CASSQTREANYGYTF; CDR3 DNA: TGTGCCAGTAGTCAGACACGCGAAGCTAACTATGGCTACACCTTC
J gene: TRBJ1-6; clone size: .; D gene: .; V gene: TRBV4-3; CDR3 protein: CASSQGIVLGGSNSPLHF; CDR3 DNA: TGCGCCAGCAGCCAAGGAATTGTTCTCGGGGGTAGTAATTCACCCCTCCACTTT
J gene: TRBJ1-1; clone size: .; D gene: .; V gene: TRBV12-3/TRBV12-4; CDR3 protein: CASSFLTEAFF; CDR3 DNA: TGTGCCAGCAGTTTCCTCACTGAAGCTTTCTTT
J gene: TRBJ2-3; clone size: .; D gene: TRBD2; V gene: TRBV5-1; CDR3 protein: CASSWRGGEDTQYF; CDR3 DNA: TGCGCCAGCAGCTGGCGGGGGGGCGAAGATACGCAGTATTTT
J gene: TRBJ2-1; clone size: .; D gene: .; V gene: TRBV29-1; CDR3 protein: CSVDEGHANNEQFF; CDR3 DNA: TGCAGCGTAGACGAGGGACACGCCAACAATGAGCAGTTCTTC
J gene: TRBJ1-2; clone size: .; D gene: .; V gene: TRBV19; CDR3 protein: CASSPSTSHYGYTF; CDR3 DNA: TGTGCCAGTAGTCCTTCGACAAGCCACTATGGCTACACCTTC
J gene: TRBJ2-7; clone size: .; D gene: TRBD1; V gene: TRBV27; CDR3 protein: CASSFTGDSYEQYF; CDR3 DNA: TGTGCCAGCAGTTTTACAGGGGACTCCTACGAGCAGTACTTC
J gene: TRBJ2-3; clone size: .; D gene: TRBD1; V gene: TRBV7-6; CDR3 protein: CASTPMAGQELGDTQYF; CDR3 DNA: TGTGCCAGCACCCCGATGGCGGGACAGGAGCTAGGTGATACGCAGTATTTT
J gene: TRBJ2-7; clone size: .; D gene: .; V gene: TRBV5-1; CDR3 protein: CASSARDGTYEQYF; CDR3 DNA: TGCGCCAGCAGCGCCCGGGACGGCACCTACGAGCAGTACTTC
J gene: TRBJ2-7; clone size: .; D gene: .; V gene: TRBV3-1/TRBV3-2; CDR3 protein: CASSRQGPYEQYF; CDR3 DNA: TGTGCCAGCAGTAGGCAGGGACCCTACGAGCAGTACTTC
J gene: TRBJ1-5; clone size: .; D gene: TRBD1; V gene: TRBV27; CDR3 protein: CASSPGTGGVSQHF; CDR3 DNA: TGTGCCAGCAGTCCAGGGACAGGGGGAGTTTCTCAGCATTTT
J gene: TRBJ2-7; clone size: .; D gene: .; V gene: TRBV6-6; CDR3 protein: CASSPTRDEQYF; CDR3 DNA: TGTGCCAGCAGCCCCACCCGGGACGAGCAGTACTTC
J gene: TRBJ1-2; clone size: .; D gene: .; V gene: TRBV6-5; CDR3 protein: CASSRDSVDYGYTF; CDR3 DNA: TGTGCCAGCAGTAGAGACAGTGTAGACTATGGCTACACCTTC
J gene: TRBJ1-1; clone size: .; D gene: .; V gene: TRBV28; CDR3 protein: CASSPNIEMNTEAFF; CDR3 DNA: TGTGCCAGCAGTCCTAACATAGAGATGAACACTGAAGCTTTCTTT
J gene: TRBJ1-1; clone size: .; D gene: TRBD1; V gene: TRBV5-4; CDR3 protein: CASSPARDRVSTEAFF; CDR3 DNA: TGTGCCAGCAGCCCAGCTCGGGACAGGGTTTCCACTGAAGCTTTCTTT
J gene: TRBJ1-1; clone size: .; D gene: .; V gene: TRBV5-5; CDR3 protein: CASSFPDLGREAFF; CDR3 DNA: TGTGCCAGCAGCTTCCCTGACCTCGGCCGGGAAGCTTTCTTT
J gene: TRBJ2-3; clone size: .; D gene: .; V gene: TRBV11-3; CDR3 protein: CASSPDSTDTQYF; CDR3 DNA: TGTGCCAGCAGTCCCGACAGCACAGATACGCAGTATTTT
J gene: TRBJ1-6; clone size: .; D gene: .; V gene: TRBV6-1; CDR3 protein: CASSEGHSPLHF; CDR3 DNA: TGTGCCAGCAGTGAAGGACATTCACCCCTCCACTTT
J gene: TRBJ2-3; clone size: .; D gene: TRBD2; V gene: TRBV5-4; CDR3 protein: CASSLQAGDDTDTQYF; CDR3 DNA: TGTGCCAGCAGCTTACAAGCGGGGGACGACACAGATACGCAGTATTTT
J gene: TRBJ1-1; clone size: .; D gene: .; V gene: TRBV9; CDR3 protein: CASSPDGNTEAFF; CDR3 DNA: TGTGCCAGCAGCCCGGACGGGAACACTGAAGCTTTCTTT
J gene: TRBJ2-5; clone size: .; D gene: .; V gene: TRBV5-4; CDR3 protein: CASSLEPSQETQYF; CDR3 DNA: TGTGCCAGCAGCTTGGAGCCCTCCCAAGAGACCCAGTACTTC
J gene: TRBJ2-7; clone size: .; D gene: TRBD1; V gene: TRBV7-9; CDR3 protein: CASSLVGQGARSYEQYF; CDR3 DNA: TGTGCCAGCAGCTTAGTTGGACAGGGGGCGAGGTCCTACGAGCAGTACTTC
J gene: TRBJ2-2; clone size: .; D gene: TRBD2; V gene: TRBV7-6; CDR3 protein: CASSHRLAGGAPNTGELFF; CDR3 DNA: TGTGCCAGCAGCCACAGACTAGCGGGGGGCGCACCGAACACCGGGGAGCTGTTTTTT
J gene: TRBJ1-2; clone size: .; D gene: .; V gene: TRBV7-9; CDR3 protein: CASSHPKEGRPFRFYGYTF; CDR3 DNA: TGTGCCAGCAGCCACCCCAAGGAAGGCCGTCCCTTTAGATTCTATGGCTACACCTTC
J gene: TRBJ2-3; clone size: .; D gene: .; V gene: TRBV7-2; CDR3 protein: CASSLFTDTQYF; CDR3 DNA: TGTGCCAGCAGCCTGTTCACAGATACGCAGTATTTT
J gene: TRBJ2-7; clone size: .; D gene: .; V gene: TRBV18; CDR3 protein: CASSTAGSRFEQYF; CDR3 DNA: TGTGCCAGCTCGACGGCCGGATCAAGATTTGAGCAGTACTTC
J gene: TRBJ1-2; clone size: .; D gene: TRBD1; V gene: TRBV6-6; CDR3 protein: CASSYRETGSLGYTF; CDR3 DNA: TGTGCCAGCAGTTACCGTGAGACAGGGTCGTTGGGCTACACCTTC
J gene: TRBJ1-5; clone size: .; D gene: .; V gene: TRBV27; CDR3 protein: CASSLRESNQPQHF; CDR3 DNA: TGTGCCAGCAGTCTCCGGGAAAGCAATCAGCCCCAGCATTTT
J gene: TRBJ2-2; clone size: .; D gene: .; V gene: TRBV24-1; CDR3 protein: CATSGGWDSNTGELFF; CDR3 DNA: TGTGCCACCAGTGGGGGCTGGGACTCGAACACCGGGGAGCTGTTTTTT
J gene: TRBJ1-2; clone size: .; D gene: .; V gene: TRBV29-1; CDR3 protein: CSVANPQGGYTF; CDR3 DNA: TGCAGCGTTGCCAACCCCCAGGGGGGCTACACCTTC
J gene: TRBJ2-7; clone size: .; D gene: TRBD1; V gene: TRBV5-7; CDR3 protein: CASSVRDRVSEQYF; CDR3 DNA: TGTGCCAGCAGCGTCCGGGACAGGGTTTCCGAGCAGTACTTC
J gene: TRBJ2-2; clone size: .; D gene: TRBD2; V gene: TRBV6-5; CDR3 protein: CASSSLGGGHTGELFF; CDR3 DNA: TGTGCCAGCAGTTCCCTCGGGGGGGGACACACCGGGGAGCTGTTTTTT
J gene: TRBJ1-1; clone size: .; D gene: TRBD1; V gene: TRBV7-7; CDR3 protein: CASSLRLEDRGHNTEAFF; CDR3 DNA: TGTGCCAGCAGCTTAAGATTGGAGGACAGGGGGCACAACACTGAAGCTTTCTTT
J gene: TRBJ1-3; clone size: once; D gene: .; V gene: TRBV19; CDR3 protein: CASNQGGDGNTIYF; CDR3 DNA: TGTGCCAGTAACCAAGGGGGTGACGGAAACACCATATATTTT
J gene: TRBJ2-7; clone size: once; D gene: .; V gene: TRBV7-8; CDR3 protein: CASSLGLENSYEQYF; CDR3 DNA: TGTGCCAGCAGCTTGGGACTGGAGAACTCCTACGAGCAGTACTTC